This T cell receptor beta chain was profiled in a study of regulatory T cells in long-lasting Graves disease. The study's findings and limits: Not thyroid tissue but only peripheral blood was studied.

Building the TCR beta libraries relied on iRepertoire HTBI primers, and CDR3 regions underwent Arm-PCR. From the multiplex PCR reads, TCRdb called clonotypes with MiXCR, one entry per CDR3 protein. The data contain 400,000 to 550,000 distinct CDR3 sequences, 15% of them singletons. Notes on this clonotype: Its antigen is not known.

Noted time point: newly diagnosed GD, antithyroid drugs for less than 3 months. Extracted PBMC RNA gave rise to the TCR library. Trimming removed 5 bases from V and 4 bases from J; junction bases left unmatched: 4. This CDR3 is 12 amino acids long. CDR1 is SQVTM, CDR2 ANQGSEA, per germline. These data also featured in a second study, about T cells in Graves' hyperthyroidism and ophthalmopathy.

This chain joins TRBV29-1 and TRBJ1-2, with 7 bases lining up with TRBD1. The starting material was peripheral blood mononuclear cells (PBMCs), obtained at new diagnosis, from a patient treated with antithyroid drugs. This sequence was found in a woman younger than 45 with Graves disease. For the CDR3, the DNA is TGCAGCGTTCACAGGGGAAGCTATGGCTACACCTTC. Translated: CSVHRGSYGYTF.